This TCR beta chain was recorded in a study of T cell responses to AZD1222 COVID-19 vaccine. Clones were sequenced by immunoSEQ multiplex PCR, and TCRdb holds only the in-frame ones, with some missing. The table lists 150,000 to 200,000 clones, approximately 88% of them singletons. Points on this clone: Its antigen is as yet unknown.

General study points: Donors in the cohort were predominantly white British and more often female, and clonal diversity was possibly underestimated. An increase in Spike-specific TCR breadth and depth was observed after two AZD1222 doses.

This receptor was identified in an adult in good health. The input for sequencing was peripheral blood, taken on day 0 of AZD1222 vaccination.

CDR3 in DNA: TGCGCCAGCAGAAGTTGGGGTACGAACACTGAAGCTTTCTTT. Translated, it gives CASRSWGTNTEAFF. V gene TRBV10-2 combines with J gene TRBJ1-1; no clear D. The V end lost 6 bases, the J end lost 1 base, and 12 bases lay between the germline ends. Germline CDR1 WSHSY, CDR2 SAAADI. CDR3 size: 14 residues.